This record looks at one TCR beta chain sequence and its context. Its antigen is unidentified. This sample is drawn from a study of T cells in Graves' hyperthyroidism and ophthalmopathy. Broader study findings: Within blood appeared most thyroid clonotypes that had expanded above 0.001. Ophthalmopathy was identified by the model a median about six months ahead of onset.

The authors obtained PBMCs from roughly 10 ml of fresh peripheral blood. Template material for amplifying TCR beta CDR3 regions consisted of RNA transcripts. Primed by the HTBI set, a first-round RT-PCR was run on the TCR CDR3. MiXCR was run by TCRdb on the multiplex PCR reads, yielding one entry per CDR3 protein. This table holds some 370,000 distinct CDR3 sequences, about an eighth found once. Germline values: CDR1 LGHNA, CDR2 YNFKEQ. The ends were cut back, 4 bases at V and 0 bases at J, with 15 bases in the middle. The CDR3 runs to 17 residues. This sequence was found in a man aged 50 to 60 with Graves' ophthalmopathy. This chain connects TRBV4-2 to TRBJ1-4; D gene unclear. Sample: blood. CDR3 coding DNA: TGTGCCAGCAGCCTTTCTGGCACCATTGCAACTAATGAAAAACTGTTTTTT. Translated: CASSLSGTIATNEKLFF.